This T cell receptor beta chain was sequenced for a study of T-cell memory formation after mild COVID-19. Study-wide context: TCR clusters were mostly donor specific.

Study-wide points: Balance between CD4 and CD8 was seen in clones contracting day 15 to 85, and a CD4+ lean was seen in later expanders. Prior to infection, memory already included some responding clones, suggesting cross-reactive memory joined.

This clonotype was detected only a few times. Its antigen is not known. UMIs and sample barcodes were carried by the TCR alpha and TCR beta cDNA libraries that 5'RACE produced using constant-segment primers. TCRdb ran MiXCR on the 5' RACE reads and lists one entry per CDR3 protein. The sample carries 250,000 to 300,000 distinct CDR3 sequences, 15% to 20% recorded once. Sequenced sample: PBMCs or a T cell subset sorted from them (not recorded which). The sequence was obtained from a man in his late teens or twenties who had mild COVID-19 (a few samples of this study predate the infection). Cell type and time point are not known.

The CDR3 nucleotides are TGCGCCAGCAGTCCCGGCGGGGGGCCGGGGGAGACCCAGTACTTC. It yields the protein CASSPGGGPGETQYF. The chain uses TRBV5-1 and TRBJ2-5; 8 nucleotides line up with TRBD2. J was trimmed by 5 bases and V by 5 bases; bases with no gene match: 11. Germline V gene data show CDR1 as SGHRS and CDR2 as YFSETQ. The CDR3 has 15 residues.